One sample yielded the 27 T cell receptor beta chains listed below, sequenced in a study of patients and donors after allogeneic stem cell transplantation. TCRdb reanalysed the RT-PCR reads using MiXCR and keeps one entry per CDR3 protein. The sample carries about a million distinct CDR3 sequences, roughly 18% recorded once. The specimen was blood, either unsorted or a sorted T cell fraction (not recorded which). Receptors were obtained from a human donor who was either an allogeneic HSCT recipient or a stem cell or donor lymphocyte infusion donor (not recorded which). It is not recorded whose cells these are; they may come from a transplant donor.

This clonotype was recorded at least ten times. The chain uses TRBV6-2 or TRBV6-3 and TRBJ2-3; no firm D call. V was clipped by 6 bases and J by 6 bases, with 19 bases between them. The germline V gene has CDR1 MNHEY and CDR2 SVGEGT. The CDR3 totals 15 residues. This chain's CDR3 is CASRGWGSGSDTQYF. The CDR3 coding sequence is TGTGCCAGCAGGGGATGGGGATCAGGCAGCGATACGCAGTATTTT.

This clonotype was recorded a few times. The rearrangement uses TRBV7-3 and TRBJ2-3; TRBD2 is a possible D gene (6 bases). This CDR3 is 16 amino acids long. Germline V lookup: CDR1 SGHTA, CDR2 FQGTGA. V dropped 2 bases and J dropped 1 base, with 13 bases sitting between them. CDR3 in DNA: TGTGCCAGCAGCTTATCGTTCGGGGGAGGCACAGATACGCAGTATTTT. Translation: CASSLSFGGGTDTQYF.

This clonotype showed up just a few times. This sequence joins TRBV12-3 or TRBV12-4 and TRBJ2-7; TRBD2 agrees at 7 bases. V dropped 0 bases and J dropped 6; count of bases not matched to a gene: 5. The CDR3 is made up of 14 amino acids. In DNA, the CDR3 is TGTGCCAGCAGTTTAGCGGCGGGAGCCCTCGAGCAGTACTTC. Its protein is CASSLAAGALEQYF.

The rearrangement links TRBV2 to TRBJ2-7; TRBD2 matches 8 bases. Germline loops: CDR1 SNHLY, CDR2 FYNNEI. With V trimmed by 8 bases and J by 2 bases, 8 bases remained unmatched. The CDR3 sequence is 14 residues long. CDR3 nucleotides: TGTGCCAGCCAGAGACTAGCGCGGACCTACGAGCAGTACTTC. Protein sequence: CASQRLARTYEQYF.

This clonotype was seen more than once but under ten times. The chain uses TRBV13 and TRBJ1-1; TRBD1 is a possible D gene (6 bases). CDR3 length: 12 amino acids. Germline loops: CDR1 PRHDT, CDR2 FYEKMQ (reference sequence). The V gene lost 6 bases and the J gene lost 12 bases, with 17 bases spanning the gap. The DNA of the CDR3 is TGTGCCAGCAGTCGGGGGCGAACGGTGACTTTCTTT. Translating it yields CASSRGRTVTFF.

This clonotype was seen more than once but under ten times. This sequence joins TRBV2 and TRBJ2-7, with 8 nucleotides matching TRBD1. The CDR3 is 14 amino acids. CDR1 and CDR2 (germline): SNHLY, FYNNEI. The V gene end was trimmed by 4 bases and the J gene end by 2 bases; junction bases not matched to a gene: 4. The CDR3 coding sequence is TGTGCCAGCAGTGGACAGGGGCCTCCCTACGAGCAGTACTTC. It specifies CASSGQGPPYEQYF.

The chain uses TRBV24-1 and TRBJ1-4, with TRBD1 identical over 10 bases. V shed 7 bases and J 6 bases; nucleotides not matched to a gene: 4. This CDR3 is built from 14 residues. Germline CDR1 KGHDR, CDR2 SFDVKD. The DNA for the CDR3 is TGTGCCACCAGCCCCGGGACAGGGGATGAAAAACTGTTTTTT. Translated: CATSPGTGDEKLFF.

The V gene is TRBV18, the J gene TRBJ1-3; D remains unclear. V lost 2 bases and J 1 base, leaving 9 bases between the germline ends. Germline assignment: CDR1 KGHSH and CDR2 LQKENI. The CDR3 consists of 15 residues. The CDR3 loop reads CASSPIRASGNTIYF. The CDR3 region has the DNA TGTGCCAGCTCACCAATTAGGGCGTCTGGAAACACCATATATTTT. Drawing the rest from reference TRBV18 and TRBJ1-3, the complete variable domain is NAGVMQNPRHLVRRRGQEARLRCSPMKGHSHVYWYRQLPEEGLKFMVYLQKENIIDESGMPKERFSAEFPKEGPSILRIQQVVRGDSAAYFCASSPIRASGNTIYFGEGSWLTVV.

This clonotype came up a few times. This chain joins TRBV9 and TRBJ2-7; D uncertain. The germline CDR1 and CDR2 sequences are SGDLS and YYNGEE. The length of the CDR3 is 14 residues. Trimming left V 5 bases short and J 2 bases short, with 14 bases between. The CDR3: CASSAFDGPYEQYF. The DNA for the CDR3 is TGTGCCAGCAGTGCGTTCGACGGACCCTACGAGCAGTACTTC.

CDR3 region: CAISESTPSGGEQFF. CDR3 DNA sequence: TGTGCCATCAGTGAGTCTACGCCGTCTGGGGGGGAGCAGTTCTTC. V and J are TRBV10-3 and TRBJ2-1, with TRBD2 as a possible D gene (6 bases). CDR3 length equals 15 residues. The V end was cut by 0 bases, the J end by 10 bases, with 16 bases between. CDR1 and CDR2 from the germline V gene are ENHRY and SYGVKD.

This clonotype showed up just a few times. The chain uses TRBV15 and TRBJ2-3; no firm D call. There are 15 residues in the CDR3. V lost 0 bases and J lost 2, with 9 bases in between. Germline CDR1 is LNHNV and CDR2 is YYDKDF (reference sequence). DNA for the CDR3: TGTGCCACCAGCAGAGATACCTCATTCACAGATACGCAGTATTTT. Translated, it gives CATSRDTSFTDTQYF.

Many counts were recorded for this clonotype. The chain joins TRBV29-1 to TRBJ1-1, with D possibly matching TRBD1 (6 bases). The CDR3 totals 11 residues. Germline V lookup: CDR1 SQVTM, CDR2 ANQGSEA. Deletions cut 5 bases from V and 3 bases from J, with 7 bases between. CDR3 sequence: CSVTGYTEAFF. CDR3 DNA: TGCAGCGTTACAGGGTACACTGAAGCTTTCTTT.

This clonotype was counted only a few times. The CDR3, as DNA: TGTGCCAGCAGGTCGCCGGGACTAGCCTACGAGCAGTACTTC. It yields the protein CASRSPGLAYEQYF. The J gene is TRBJ2-7, the V gene TRBV6-1; 8 nucleotides line up with TRBD2. CDR3 length equals 14 residues. The germline CDR1 and CDR2 sequences are MNHNS and SASEGT. Trimming took 6 bases from V and 2 from J; bases not matched to a gene: 6.

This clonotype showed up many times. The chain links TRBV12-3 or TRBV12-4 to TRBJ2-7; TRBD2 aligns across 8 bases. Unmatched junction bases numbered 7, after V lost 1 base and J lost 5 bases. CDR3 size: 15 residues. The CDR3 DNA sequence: TGTGCCAGCAGTTTAGAGTTAACGGGAGGGGACGAGCAGTACTTC. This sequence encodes CASSLELTGGDEQYF.

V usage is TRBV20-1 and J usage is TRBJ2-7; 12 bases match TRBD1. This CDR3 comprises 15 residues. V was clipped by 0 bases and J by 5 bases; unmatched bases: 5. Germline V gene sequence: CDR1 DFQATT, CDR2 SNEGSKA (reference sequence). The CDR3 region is CSAREGTGGFDEQYF. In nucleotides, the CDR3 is TGCAGTGCTAGAGAGGGGACAGGGGGCTTCGACGAGCAGTACTTC.

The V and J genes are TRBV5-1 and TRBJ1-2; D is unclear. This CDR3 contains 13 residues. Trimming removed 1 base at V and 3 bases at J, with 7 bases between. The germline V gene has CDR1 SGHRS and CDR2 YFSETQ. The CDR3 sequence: CASSLWQDYGYTF. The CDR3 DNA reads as TGCGCCAGCAGCTTGTGGCAGGACTATGGCTACACCTTC.

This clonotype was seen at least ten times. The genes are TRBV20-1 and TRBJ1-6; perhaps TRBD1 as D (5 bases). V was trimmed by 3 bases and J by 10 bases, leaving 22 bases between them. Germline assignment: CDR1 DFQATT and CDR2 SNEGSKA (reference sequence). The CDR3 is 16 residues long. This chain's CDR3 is CSASGLGVRVKSPLHF. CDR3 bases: TGCAGTGCTAGCGGCTTAGGGGTTAGGGTGAAATCACCCCTCCACTTT.

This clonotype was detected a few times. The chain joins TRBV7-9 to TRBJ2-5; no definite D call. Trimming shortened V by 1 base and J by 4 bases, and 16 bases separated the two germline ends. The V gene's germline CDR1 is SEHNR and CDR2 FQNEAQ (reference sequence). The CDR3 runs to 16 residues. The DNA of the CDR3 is TGTGCCAGCAGCTTAGAAGGGATTCCCCCCGGAGAGACCCAGTACTTC. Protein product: CASSLEGIPPGETQYF. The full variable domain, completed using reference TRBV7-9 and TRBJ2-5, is DTGVSQNPRHKITKRGQNVTFRCDPISEHNRLYWYRQTLGQGPEFLTYFQNEAQLEKSRLLSDRFSAERPKGSFSTLEIQRTEQGDSAMYLCASSLEGIPPGETQYFGPGTRLLVL.

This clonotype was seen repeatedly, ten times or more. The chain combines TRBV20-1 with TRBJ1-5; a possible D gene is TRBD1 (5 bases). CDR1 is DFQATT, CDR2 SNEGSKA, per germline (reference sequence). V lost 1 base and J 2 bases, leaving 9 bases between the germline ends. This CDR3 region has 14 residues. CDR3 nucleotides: TGCAGTGCTAGAGGGGGCAAGGGCAATCAGCCCCAGCATTTT. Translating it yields CSARGGKGNQPQHF.

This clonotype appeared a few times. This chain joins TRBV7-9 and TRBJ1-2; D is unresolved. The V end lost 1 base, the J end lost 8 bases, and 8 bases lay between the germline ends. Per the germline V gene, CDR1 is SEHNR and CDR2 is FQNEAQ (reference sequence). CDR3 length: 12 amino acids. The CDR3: CASSLGSDGYTF. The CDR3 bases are TGTGCCAGCAGCTTAGGAAGTGACGGCTACACCTTC.

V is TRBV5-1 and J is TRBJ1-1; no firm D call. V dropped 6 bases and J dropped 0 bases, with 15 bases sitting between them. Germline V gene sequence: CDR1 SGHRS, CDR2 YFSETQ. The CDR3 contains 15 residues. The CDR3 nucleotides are TGCGCCAGCAAAGGAGGGAGCGCCATGAACACTGAAGCTTTCTTT. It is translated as CASKGGSAMNTEAFF.

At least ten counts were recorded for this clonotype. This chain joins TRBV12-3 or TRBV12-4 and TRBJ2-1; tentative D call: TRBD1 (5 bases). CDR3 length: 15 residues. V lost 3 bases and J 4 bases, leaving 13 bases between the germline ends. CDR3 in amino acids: CASSFMQGQYNEQFF. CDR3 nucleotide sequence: TGTGCCAGCAGTTTTATGCAGGGCCAATACAATGAGCAGTTCTTC.

DNA of the CDR3: TGCGCCAGCAACCTTCGGACTAGCGGGATGGGGGGCACAGATACGCAGTATTTT. Encoded protein: CASNLRTSGMGGTDTQYF. The rearrangement links TRBV5-1 to TRBJ2-3; 12 bases line up with TRBD2. The germline CDR1 and CDR2 sequences are SGHRS and YFSETQ. Trimming removed 6 bases from V and 1 base from J; junction bases left unmatched: 12. The CDR3 runs to 18 residues.

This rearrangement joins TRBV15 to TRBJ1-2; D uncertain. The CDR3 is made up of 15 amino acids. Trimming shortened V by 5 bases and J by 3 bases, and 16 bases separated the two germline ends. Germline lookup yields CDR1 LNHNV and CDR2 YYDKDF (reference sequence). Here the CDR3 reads CATSSPIRQDYGYTF. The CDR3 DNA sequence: TGTGCCACCAGCTCCCCAATTAGGCAGGACTATGGCTACACCTTC.

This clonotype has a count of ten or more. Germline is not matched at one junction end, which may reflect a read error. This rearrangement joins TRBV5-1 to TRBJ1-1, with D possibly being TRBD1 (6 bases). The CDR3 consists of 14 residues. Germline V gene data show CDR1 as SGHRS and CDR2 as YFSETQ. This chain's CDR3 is CASSLWGADTEAFF. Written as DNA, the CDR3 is TGTGCCAGCAGCCTGTGGGGGGCGGACACTGAAGCTTTCTTT.

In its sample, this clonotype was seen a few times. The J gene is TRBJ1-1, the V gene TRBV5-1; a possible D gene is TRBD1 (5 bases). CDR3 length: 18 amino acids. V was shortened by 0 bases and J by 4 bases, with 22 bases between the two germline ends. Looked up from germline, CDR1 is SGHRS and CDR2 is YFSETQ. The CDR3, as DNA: TGCGCCAGCAGCTTGGCCATGGGACGCTATGGAAGGGCCACTGAAGCTTTCTTT. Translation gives CASSLAMGRYGRATEAFF.

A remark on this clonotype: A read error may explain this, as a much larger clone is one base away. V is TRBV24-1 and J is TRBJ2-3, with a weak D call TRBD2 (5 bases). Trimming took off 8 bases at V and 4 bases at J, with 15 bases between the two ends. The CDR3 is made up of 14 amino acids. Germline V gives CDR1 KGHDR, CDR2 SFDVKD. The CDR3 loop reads CATNDPLGADTQYF. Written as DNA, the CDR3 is TGTGCCACCAATGACCCGCTCGGGGCAGATACGCAGTATTTT.